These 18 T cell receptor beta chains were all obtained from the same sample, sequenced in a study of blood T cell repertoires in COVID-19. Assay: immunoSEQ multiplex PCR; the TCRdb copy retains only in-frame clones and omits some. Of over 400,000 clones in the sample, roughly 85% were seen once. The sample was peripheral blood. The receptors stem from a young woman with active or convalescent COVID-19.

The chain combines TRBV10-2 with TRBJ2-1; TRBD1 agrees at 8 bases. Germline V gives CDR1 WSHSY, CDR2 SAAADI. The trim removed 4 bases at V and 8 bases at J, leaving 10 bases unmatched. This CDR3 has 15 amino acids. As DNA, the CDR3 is TGCGCCAGCAGTGGACAAGCAGACAGGGGCGATGAGCAGTTCTTC. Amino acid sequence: CASSGQADRGDEQFF.

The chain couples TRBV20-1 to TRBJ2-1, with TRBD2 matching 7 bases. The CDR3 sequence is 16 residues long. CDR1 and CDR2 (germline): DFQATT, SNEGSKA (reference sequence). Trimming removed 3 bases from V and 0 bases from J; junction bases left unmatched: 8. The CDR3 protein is CSASSSGVGSYNEQFF. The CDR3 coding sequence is TGCAGTGCTAGTTCCAGCGGGGTAGGCTCCTACAATGAGCAGTTCTTC.

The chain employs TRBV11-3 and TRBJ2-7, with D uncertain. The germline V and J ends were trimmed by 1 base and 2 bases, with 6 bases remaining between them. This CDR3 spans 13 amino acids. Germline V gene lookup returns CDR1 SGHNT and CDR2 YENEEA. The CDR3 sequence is CASSLGRTYEQYF. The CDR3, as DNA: TGTGCCAGCAGCTTAGGCAGAACCTACGAGCAGTACTTC.

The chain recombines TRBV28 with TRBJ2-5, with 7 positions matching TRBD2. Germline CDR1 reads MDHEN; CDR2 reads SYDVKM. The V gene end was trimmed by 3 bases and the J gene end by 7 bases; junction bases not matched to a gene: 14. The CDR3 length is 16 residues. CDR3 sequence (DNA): TGTGCCAGCAGTTTCCCCGGGGGGAGTCCGTCGGGGACCCAGTACTTC. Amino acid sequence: CASSFPGGSPSGTQYF.

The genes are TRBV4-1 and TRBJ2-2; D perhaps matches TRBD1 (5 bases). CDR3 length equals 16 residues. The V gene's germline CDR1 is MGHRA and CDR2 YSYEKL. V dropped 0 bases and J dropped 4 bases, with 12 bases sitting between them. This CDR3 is CASSQDVLGATGELFF. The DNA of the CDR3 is TGCGCCAGCAGCCAAGATGTGCTAGGGGCCACCGGGGAGCTGTTTTTT.

The DNA for the CDR3 is TGTGCCAGCAGCGGACAGATTAATGAAAAACTGTTTTTT. Its translation is CASSGQINEKLFF. This chain connects TRBV9 to TRBJ1-4, with D maybe TRBD1 (5 bases). Trimming removed 3 bases at V and 4 bases at J, with 7 bases between. This CDR3 comprises 13 residues. Germline-derived CDR1 and CDR2 are SGDLS and YYNGEE. The variable domain in full, completed from reference TRBV9 and TRBJ1-4, reads DSGVTQTPKHLITATGQRVTLRCSPRSGDLSVYWYQQSLDQGLQFLIQYYNGEERAKGNILERFSAQQFPDLHSELNLSSLELGDSALYFCASSGQINEKLFFGSGTQLSVL.

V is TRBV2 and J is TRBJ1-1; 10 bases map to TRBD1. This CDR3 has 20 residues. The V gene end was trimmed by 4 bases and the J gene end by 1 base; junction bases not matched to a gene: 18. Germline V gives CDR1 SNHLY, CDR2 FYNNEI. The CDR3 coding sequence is TGTGCCAGCAGTGGACCCGGGACAGGGGCGTCATTATCAAGGAACACTGAAGCTTTCTTT. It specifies CASSGPGTGASLSRNTEAFF.

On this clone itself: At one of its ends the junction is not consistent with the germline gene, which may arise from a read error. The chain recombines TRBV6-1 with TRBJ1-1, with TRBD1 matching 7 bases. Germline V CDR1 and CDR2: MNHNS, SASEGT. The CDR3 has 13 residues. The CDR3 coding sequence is TGTGCCAGCAGTGAAATTAAGGGGGCTGATGCTTTCTTT. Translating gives CASSEIKGADAFF.

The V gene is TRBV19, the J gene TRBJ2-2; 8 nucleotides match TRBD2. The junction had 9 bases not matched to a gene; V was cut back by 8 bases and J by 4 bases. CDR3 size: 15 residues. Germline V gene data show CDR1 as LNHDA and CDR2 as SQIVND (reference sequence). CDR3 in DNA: TGTGCCAGTTCCTCCGGGGGGGCGGGCACCGGGGAGCTGTTTTTT. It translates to CASSSGGAGTGELFF.

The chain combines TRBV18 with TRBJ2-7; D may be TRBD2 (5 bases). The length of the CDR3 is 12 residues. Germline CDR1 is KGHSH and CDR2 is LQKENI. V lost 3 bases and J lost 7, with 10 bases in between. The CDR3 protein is CASSPKDSEQYF. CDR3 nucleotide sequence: TGTGCCAGCTCACCGAAGGACTCAGAGCAGTACTTC.

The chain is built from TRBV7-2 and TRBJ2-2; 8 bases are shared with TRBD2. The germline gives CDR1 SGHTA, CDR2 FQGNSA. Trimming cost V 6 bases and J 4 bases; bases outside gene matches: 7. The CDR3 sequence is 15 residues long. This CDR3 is CASRTGAGGTGELFF. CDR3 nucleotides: TGTGCCAGCAGGACGGGGGCGGGAGGCACCGGGGAGCTGTTTTTT.

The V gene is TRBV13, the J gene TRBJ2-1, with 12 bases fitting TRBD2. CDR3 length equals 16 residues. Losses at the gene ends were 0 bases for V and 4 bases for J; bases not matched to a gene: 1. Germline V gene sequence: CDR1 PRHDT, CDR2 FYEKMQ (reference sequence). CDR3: CASSLGGLAGYNEQFF. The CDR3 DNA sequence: TGTGCCAGCAGCTTAGGTGGACTAGCGGGATACAATGAGCAGTTCTTC.

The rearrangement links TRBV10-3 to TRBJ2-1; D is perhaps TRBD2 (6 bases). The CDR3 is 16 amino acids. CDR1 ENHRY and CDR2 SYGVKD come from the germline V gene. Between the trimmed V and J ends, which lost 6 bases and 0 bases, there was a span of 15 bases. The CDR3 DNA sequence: TGTGCCATCAGCGACTTTTCTAGCGCCTCCTACAATGAGCAGTTCTTC. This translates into CAISDFSSASYNEQFF.

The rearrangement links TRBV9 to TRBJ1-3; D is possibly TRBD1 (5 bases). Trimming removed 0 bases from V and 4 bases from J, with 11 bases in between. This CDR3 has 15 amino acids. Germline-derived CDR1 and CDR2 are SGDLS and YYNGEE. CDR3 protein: CASSVDSGYGNTIYF. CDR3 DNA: TGTGCCAGCAGCGTAGACTCAGGGTACGGAAACACCATATATTTT.

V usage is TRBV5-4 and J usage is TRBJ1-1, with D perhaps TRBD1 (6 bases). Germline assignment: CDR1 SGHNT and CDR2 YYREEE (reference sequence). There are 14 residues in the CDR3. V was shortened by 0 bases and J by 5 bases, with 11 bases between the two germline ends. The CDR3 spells CASSLGTDKTEAFF. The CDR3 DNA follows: TGTGCCAGCAGCTTGGGGACAGATAAGACTGAAGCTTTCTTT.

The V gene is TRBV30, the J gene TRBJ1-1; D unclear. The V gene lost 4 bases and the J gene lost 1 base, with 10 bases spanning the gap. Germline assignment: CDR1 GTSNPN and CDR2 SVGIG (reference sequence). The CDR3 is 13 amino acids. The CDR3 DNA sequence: TGTGCCTGGATCGGACTCGCGAACACTGAAGCTTTCTTT. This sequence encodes CAWIGLANTEAFF.

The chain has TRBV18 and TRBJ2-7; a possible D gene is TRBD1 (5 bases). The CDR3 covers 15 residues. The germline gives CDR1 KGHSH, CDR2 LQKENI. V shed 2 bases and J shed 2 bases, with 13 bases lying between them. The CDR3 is CASSPAPGLAYEQYF. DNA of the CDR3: TGTGCCAGCTCACCAGCGCCAGGGTTGGCCTACGAGCAGTACTTC.

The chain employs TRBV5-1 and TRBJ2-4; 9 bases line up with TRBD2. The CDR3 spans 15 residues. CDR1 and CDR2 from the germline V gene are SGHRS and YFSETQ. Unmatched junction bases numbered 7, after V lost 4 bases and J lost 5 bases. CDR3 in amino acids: CASSVSGRSENIQYF. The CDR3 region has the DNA TGCGCCAGCAGCGTTAGCGGGAGATCCGAAAACATTCAGTACTTC.